This T cell receptor beta chain originates from a study of OX40 agonist ivuxolimab in advanced cancers. Only in-frame clones appear in the TCRdb table, and some are missing; sequencing was by immunoSEQ multiplex PCR. The sample contains approximately 77,000 clones, around four fifths of which appear only once. V trimming: 5 bases; J trimming: 18 bases; junction bases outside the gene matches: 13. From germline, CDR1 is MDHEN and CDR2 SYDVKM. This CDR3 region has 13 residues. This sequence originates from an adult with an advanced solid tumor such as melanoma, head and neck, liver or kidney cancer. The chain has TRBV28 and TRBJ1-6, with 7 nucleotides matching TRBD1. The sample here was CD4+ or CD8+ T cells sorted from blood, taken in a trial of the OX40 agonist ivuxolimab. CDR3 DNA sequence: TGTGCCAGCAGTCTCGCCTTAGACAGGGTGCACCACTTT. Residues: CASSLALDRVHHF.